This T cell receptor beta chain was found in a study of OX40 agonist ivuxolimab in advanced cancers. Study in general: Hepatocellular carcinoma, melanoma, renal cell or head and neck cancer affected the dose-escalation patients. Partial responses, seen in three patients, involved one hepatocellular carcinoma and two cutaneous melanomas.

If patients had autoimmune disease history or systemic immunosuppression, they were excluded. The table came from immunoSEQ multiplex PCR; TCRdb's copy has only in-frame clones and leaves some out. The table lists about 72,000 clones, approximately 90% of them singletons. CDR3 length: 16 residues. From germline, CDR1 is SGDLS and CDR2 YYNGEE. Trimming took 0 bases from V and 1 from J, leaving 12 bases between them. The V and J genes are TRBV9 and TRBJ2-3; D is possibly TRBD2 (5 bases). The source is an adult with an advanced solid tumor such as melanoma, head and neck, liver or kidney cancer. The specimen comprised CD4+ or CD8+ T cells sorted from blood, sampled in a trial of the OX40 agonist ivuxolimab. The CDR3, as DNA: TGTGCCAGCAGCGTAGGGCCAGCGGCACGCACAGATACGCAGTATTTT. This codes for CASSVGPAARTDTQYF.